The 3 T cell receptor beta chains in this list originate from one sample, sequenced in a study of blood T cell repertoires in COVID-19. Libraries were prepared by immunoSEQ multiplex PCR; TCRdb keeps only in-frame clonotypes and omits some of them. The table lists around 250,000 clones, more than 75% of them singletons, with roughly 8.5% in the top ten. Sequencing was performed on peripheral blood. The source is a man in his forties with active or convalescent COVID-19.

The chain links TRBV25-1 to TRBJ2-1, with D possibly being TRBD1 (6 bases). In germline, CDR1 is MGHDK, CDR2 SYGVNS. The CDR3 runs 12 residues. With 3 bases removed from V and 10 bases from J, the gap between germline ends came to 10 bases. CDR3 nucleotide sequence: TGTGCCAGCAGTGAGGGGGCGTGGGAGCAGTTCTTC. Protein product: CASSEGAWEQFF.

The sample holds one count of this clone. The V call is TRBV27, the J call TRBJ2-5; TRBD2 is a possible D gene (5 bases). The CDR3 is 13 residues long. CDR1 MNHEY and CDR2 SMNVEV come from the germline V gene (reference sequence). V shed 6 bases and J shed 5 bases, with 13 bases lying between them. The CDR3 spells CASRGGFRETQYF. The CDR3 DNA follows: TGTGCCAGCAGGGGCGGGTTCCGGGAGACCCAGTACTTC.

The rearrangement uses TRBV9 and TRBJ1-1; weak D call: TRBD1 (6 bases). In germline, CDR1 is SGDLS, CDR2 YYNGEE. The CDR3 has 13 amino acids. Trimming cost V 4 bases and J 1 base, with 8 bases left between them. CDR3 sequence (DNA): TGTGCCAGCAGCCCGACAGGGAACACTGAAGCTTTCTTT. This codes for CASSPTGNTEAFF.